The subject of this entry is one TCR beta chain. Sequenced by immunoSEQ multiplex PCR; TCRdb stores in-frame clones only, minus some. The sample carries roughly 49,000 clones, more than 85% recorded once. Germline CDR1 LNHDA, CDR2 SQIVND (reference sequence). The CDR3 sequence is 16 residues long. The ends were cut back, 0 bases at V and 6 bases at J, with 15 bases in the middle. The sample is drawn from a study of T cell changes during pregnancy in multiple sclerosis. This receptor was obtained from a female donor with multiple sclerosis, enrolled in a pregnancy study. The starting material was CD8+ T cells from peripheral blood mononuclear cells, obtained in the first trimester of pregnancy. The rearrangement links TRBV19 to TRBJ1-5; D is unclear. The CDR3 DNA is TGTGCCAGTAGTATAGATCCGCCAGGCTGGATTCAGCCCCAGCATTTT. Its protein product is CASSIDPPGWIQPQHF.